Sequencing of this T cell receptor beta chain was carried out in a study of cytomegalovirus exposure and HLA in healthy donors. Researchers ran the PCR with 60 Vbeta and 13 Jbeta primers. The assay was immunoSEQ multiplex PCR, and TCRdb's table has in-frame clones only and misses some. The table lists roughly 150,000 clones, approximately 84% of them singletons. Sequencing was done on a sample of PBMCs. The TCR sequence derives from a young woman in good health and CMV-seronegative.

Here the CDR3 DNA reads TGTGCCAGCAGCTTCCACGCGGGGGATGGCTACACCTTC. Its protein is CASSFHAGDGYTF. The genes are TRBV7-2 and TRBJ1-2; D is possibly TRBD1 (5 bases). Germline CDR1 and CDR2: SGHTA and FQGNSA. CDR3 length: 13 residues. Trimming took off 3 bases at V and 6 bases at J, with 11 bases between the two ends.